This T cell receptor beta chain was profiled in a study of blood T cell repertoires in COVID-19. Whole-study context: Spain, Italy and the United States supplied samples that represented acute and convalescent COVID-19.

TCRdb keeps only in-frame clones here, not all; method: immunoSEQ multiplex PCR. The profile shows about 190,000 clones, more than 60% of them singletons. This CDR3 is built from 14 residues. CDR1 and CDR2 (germline): MNHEY, SMNVEV (reference sequence). V lost 6 bases and J 8 bases, leaving 19 bases between the germline ends. The source of this sequence is a woman between 45 and 65 years old with acute or convalescent COVID-19. The sample was peripheral blood. This rearrangement joins TRBV27 to TRBJ1-2; TRBD1 might be the D (6 bases). The CDR3 loop is CASRPRDRGGGYTF. The CDR3, as DNA: TGTGCCAGCAGGCCCCGTGATCGTGGGGGCGGCTACACCTTC.